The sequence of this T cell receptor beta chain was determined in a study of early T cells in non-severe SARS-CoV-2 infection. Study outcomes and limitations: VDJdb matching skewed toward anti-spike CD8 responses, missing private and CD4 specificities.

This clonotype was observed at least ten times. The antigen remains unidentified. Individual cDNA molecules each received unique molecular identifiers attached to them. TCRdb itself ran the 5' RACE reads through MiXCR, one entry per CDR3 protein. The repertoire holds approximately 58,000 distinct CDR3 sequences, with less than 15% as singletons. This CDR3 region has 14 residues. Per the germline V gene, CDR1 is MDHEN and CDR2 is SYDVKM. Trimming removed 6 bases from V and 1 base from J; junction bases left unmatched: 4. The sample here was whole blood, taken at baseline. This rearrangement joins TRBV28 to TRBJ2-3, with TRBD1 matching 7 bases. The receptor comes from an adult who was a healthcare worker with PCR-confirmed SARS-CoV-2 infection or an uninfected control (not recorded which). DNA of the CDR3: TGTGCCAGCAGAGTACAGGGGCGCACAGATACGCAGTATTTT. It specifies CASRVQGRTDTQYF.